The clone carrying this T cell receptor beta chain was recorded once. Antigen unknown. Only in-frame clones appear in the TCRdb table, and some are missing; sequencing was by immunoSEQ multiplex PCR. This sample yields approximately 83,000 clones, of which over 70% are seen a single time; approximately 4% belongs to the top ten. This specimen comes from a study of radiotherapy plus CTLA-4 blockade in lung cancer. Background on the study: There were objective responses in 15% to 20% of patients, and about 31% had disease control.

CDR1 SGDLS and CDR2 YYNGEE come from the germline V gene. Trimming at V came to 0 bases and at J to 4 bases, leaving 4 bases not matched to a gene. This CDR3 region has 16 residues. Points from the study as a whole: After radiotherapy and ipilimumab, tumor-derived clones expanded in peripheral blood. Early blood T cell clone dynamics reportedly forecast response best, with interferon-beta.

This chain joins TRBV9 and TRBJ2-2, with 9 bases matching TRBD2. Sequences were derived from peripheral blood, sampled from a patient treated with radiotherapy plus ipilimumab. The TCR was taken from a human donor with non-small cell lung cancer who had a partial response to radiotherapy plus ipilimumab. Some clones in this sample may be carry-over from other donors' samples. This CDR3 reads CASSVVLAGSTGELFF. The DNA for the CDR3 is TGTGCCAGCAGCGTAGTGCTAGCGGGGAGCACCGGGGAGCTGTTTTTT.